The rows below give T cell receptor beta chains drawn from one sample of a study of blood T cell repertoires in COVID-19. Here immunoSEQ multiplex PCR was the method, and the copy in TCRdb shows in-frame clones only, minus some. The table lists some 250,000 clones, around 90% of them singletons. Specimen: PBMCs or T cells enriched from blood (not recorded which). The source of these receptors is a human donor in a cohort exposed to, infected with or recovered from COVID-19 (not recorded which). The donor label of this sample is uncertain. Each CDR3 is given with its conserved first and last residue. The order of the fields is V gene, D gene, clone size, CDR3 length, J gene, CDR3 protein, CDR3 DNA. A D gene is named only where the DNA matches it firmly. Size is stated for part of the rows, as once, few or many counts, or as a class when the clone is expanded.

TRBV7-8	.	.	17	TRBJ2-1	CASSFFSGTEVYNEQFF	TGTGCCAGCAGCTTTTTCTCCGGGACTGAAGTATACAATGAGCAGTTCTTC
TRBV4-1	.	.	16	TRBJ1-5	CASSPTLGGLDQPQHF	TGCGCCAGCAGCCCGACCCTCGGGGGGTTAGATCAGCCCCAGCATTTT
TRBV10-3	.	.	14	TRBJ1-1	CAIKNGQPNTEAFF	TGTGCCATCAAGAACGGACAGCCGAACACTGAAGCTTTCTTT
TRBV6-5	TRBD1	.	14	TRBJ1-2	CASSIVQGASGYTF	TGTGCCAGCAGTATCGTACAGGGGGCGAGTGGCTACACCTTC
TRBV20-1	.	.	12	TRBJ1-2	CSPRDGGNGYTF	TGCAGTCCTCGTGACGGAGGGAATGGCTACACCTTC
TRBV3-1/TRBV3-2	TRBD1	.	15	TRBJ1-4	CASSQPTGRDEKLFF	TGTGCCAGCAGCCAACCGACAGGGAGAGATGAAAAACTGTTTTTT
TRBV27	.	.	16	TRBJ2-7	CASSFLVTGRPSEQYF	TGTGCCAGCAGTTTCCTGGTGACAGGGAGGCCATCCGAGCAGTACTTC
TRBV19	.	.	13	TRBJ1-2	CASLDRSNYGYTF	TGTGCCAGTTTGGACAGATCTAACTATGGCTACACCTTC
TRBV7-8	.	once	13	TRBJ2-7	CASSLEGSDEQYF	TGTGCCAGCAGCTTGGAAGGCAGCGACGAGCAGTACTTC
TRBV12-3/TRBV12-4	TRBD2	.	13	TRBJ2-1	CASREVYYNEQFF	TGTGCCAGCCGGGAGGTTTACTACAATGAGCAGTTCTTC
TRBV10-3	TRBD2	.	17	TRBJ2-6	CAIAGGGSFSGANVLTF	TGTGCCATCGCCGGGGGGGGTTCCTTCTCTGGGGCCAACGTCCTGACTTTC
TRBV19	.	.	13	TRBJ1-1	CASSLAGFTEAFF	TGTGCCAGTAGTTTAGCAGGGTTTACTGAAGCTTTCTTT
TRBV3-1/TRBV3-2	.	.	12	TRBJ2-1	CASSPRLGEQFF	TGTGCCAGCAGCCCCCGACTAGGGGAGCAGTTCTTC
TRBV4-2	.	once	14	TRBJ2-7	CASSQEVYNSEQYF	TGTGCCAGCAGCCAAGAAGTTTACAACAGCGAGCAGTACTTC
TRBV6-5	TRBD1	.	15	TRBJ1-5	CASSTRTGSNQPQHF	TGTGCCAGCAGTACGCGGACAGGGAGCAATCAGCCCCAGCATTTT
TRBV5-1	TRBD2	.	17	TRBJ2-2	CASSGPSGGADTGELFF	TGCGCCAGCAGCGGACCTAGCGGGGGGGCCGACACCGGGGAGCTGTTTTTT
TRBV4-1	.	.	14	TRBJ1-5	CASSHDGGGQPQHF	TGCGCCAGCAGCCACGACGGGGGTGGTCAGCCCCAGCATTTT
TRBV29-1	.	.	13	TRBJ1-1	CSVEEPGETEAFF	TGCAGCGTTGAAGAGCCCGGGGAGACTGAAGCTTTCTTT
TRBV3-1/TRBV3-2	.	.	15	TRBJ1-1	CASSPTGRVDTEAFF	TGTGCCAGCAGCCCCACAGGGCGGGTCGACACTGAAGCTTTCTTT
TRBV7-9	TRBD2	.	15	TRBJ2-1	CASRQSGGDYNEQFF	TGTGCCAGCAGACAGAGCGGGGGGGATTACAATGAGCAGTTCTTC
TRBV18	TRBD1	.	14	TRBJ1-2	CASSEGQGVDGYTF	TGTGCCAGCTCGGAAGGACAGGGGGTGGATGGCTACACCTTC